Below are 9 T cell receptor beta chains sequenced from a single sample in a study of T cell responses to AZD1222 COVID-19 vaccine. Some clones are missing from TCRdb's copy, which holds only in-frame ones; the method was immunoSEQ multiplex PCR. The top ten clones hold roughly 1% of a sample with 180,000 or so clones, 93% of them seen once. The material was peripheral blood, obtained 28 days after the second AZD1222 dose. Receptor source: an adult who received the AZD1222 COVID-19 vaccine.

The chain recombines TRBV7-2 with TRBJ1-2; 7 positions agree with TRBD1. V lost 4 bases to trimming and J lost 5 bases; unmatched junction nucleotides: 10. Germline CDR1 reads SGHTA; CDR2 reads FQGNSA. The length of the CDR3 is 15 residues. CDR3 in amino acids: CASSSGLGQQYGYTF. The CDR3 nucleotides read TGTGCCAGCAGCTCGGGCTTGGGACAGCAATATGGCTACACCTTC.

The chain has TRBV2 and TRBJ1-4; no firm D call. Trimming took 4 bases from V and 5 from J, leaving 11 bases between them. This CDR3 is built from 14 residues. Germline V gives CDR1 SNHLY, CDR2 FYNNEI. CDR3 sequence reads: CASSVATGNEKLFF. For the CDR3, the DNA is TGTGCCAGCAGTGTCGCGACGGGCAATGAAAAACTGTTTTTT.

This chain joins TRBV5-1 and TRBJ1-6; D is uncertain. This CDR3 is 14 amino acids long. Per germline, CDR1 SGHRS and CDR2 YFSETQ. Trimming stripped 0 bases from V and 7 bases from J, with 8 bases between. The CDR3 coding sequence is TGCGCCAGCAGCTTGGGCACCGTAAATTCACCCCTCCACTTT. This gives the protein CASSLGTVNSPLHF.

This chain links TRBV27 with TRBJ1-2; D may be TRBD1 (5 bases). The CDR3 totals 12 residues. Germline CDR1 is MNHEY and CDR2 is SMNVEV (reference sequence). V dropped 5 bases and J dropped 6 bases, with 10 bases sitting between them. The CDR3 DNA follows: TGTGCCAGCAGTCCCCCGGGGGATGGCTACACCTTC. Protein product: CASSPPGDGYTF.

The chain combines TRBV3-1 (or the pseudogene TRBV3-2) with TRBJ1-6; no reliable D call. CDR3 length: 15 residues. Germline loops: CDR1 LGHDT, CDR2 YNNKEL (reference sequence). V was cut by 1 base and J by 7 bases, with 11 bases left in between. The CDR3 protein is CASSQGGVGNSPLHF. For the CDR3, the DNA is TGTGCCAGCAGCCAAGGGGGTGTGGGGAATTCACCCCTCCACTTT.

V is TRBV12-3 or TRBV12-4 and J is TRBJ1-1; 7 nucleotides agree with TRBD1. The CDR3 loop spans 13 amino acids. After removal of 6 bases from V and 8 bases from J, the junction contained 9 bases not matched to a gene. CDR3 region: CASSPTGRIEAFF. DNA of the CDR3: TGTGCCAGCAGCCCGACAGGGCGAATCGAAGCTTTCTTT.

The CDR3 here is CASSGGSTDTQYF. The CDR3 bases are TGTGCCAGCTCTGGCGGAAGCACAGATACGCAGTATTTT. This chain links TRBV18 with TRBJ2-3; unclear D gene. The CDR3 loop spans 13 amino acids. Germline-derived CDR1 and CDR2 are KGHSH and LQKENI. The V end lost 6 bases, the J end lost 0 bases, and 7 bases lay between the germline ends.

The chain carries TRBV30 and TRBJ1-6; 7 bases agree with TRBD1. The CDR3 loop spans 14 amino acids. Germline lookup yields CDR1 GTSNPN and CDR2 SVGIG (reference sequence). The V and J ends lost 1 base and 7 bases, in that order; junction bases with no gene match: 4. CDR3 nucleotides: TGTGCCTGGAGTGGACAGGGAGGGAATTCACCCCTCCACTTT. Amino acids: CAWSGQGGNSPLHF.

The V call is TRBV3-1 (or the pseudogene TRBV3-2), the J call TRBJ1-5; D not certain. The CDR3 is 15 residues long. V was cut by 5 bases and J by 4 bases, with 15 bases left in between. The germline V gene has CDR1 LGHDT and CDR2 YNNKEL (reference sequence). The CDR3 region is CASSSRTGPNQPQHF. CDR3 in DNA: TGTGCCAGCAGCTCCCGGACCGGGCCTAATCAGCCCCAGCATTTT.